This T cell receptor beta chain was sequenced for a study of response to subunit inactivated influenza vaccine. V was clipped by 2 bases and J by 4 bases, with 12 bases between them. The CDR3 length is 14 residues. CDR1 and CDR2 (germline): LNHDA, SQIVND (reference sequence). TCRdb reprocessed the RT-PCR reads with MiXCR, giving one entry per CDR3 protein. The sample carries under 800,000 distinct CDR3 sequences, roughly 13% recorded once. This sequence joins TRBV19 and TRBJ2-7; no definite D call. The origin of this receptor is a man aged 45-65 years who received an inactivated influenza vaccine. The sample in question was PBMCs from blood, obtained less than 15 days before vaccination. In DNA, the CDR3 is TGTGCCAGTAGTATACAGGTCGGTGTTTACGAGCAGTACTTC. It encodes CASSIQVGVYEQYF.